The 23 T cell receptor beta chains listed next were all sequenced from one sample in a study of Tregs in tolerant kidney transplant recipients. This table comes from immunoSEQ multiplex PCR, and its TCRdb copy is limited to in-frame clones, with some not included. The profile shows 75,000 to 95,000 clones, around 94% of them singletons. Sample: CD8+ T cells from blood. Every receptor here comes from a human donor in good health.

Note on this clone: Different DNA sequences within this sample yield the same CDR3. The chain uses TRBV4-1 and TRBJ1-1; 11 bases fit TRBD1. The CDR3 runs 14 residues. The trim removed 3 bases at V and 4 bases at J, leaving 1 base unmatched. Per the germline V gene, CDR1 is MGHRA and CDR2 is YSYEKL. This chain's CDR3 is CASSQGQGGTEAFF. In DNA, the CDR3 is TGCGCCAGCAGCCAGGGACAGGGGGGCACTGAAGCTTTCTTT.

This chain uses TRBV7-8 with TRBJ2-7; D is unclear. Germline-derived CDR1 and CDR2 are SGHVS and FQNEAQ. Trimming took off 6 bases at V and 3 bases at J, with 15 bases between the two ends. CDR3 length: 14 amino acids. The chain's CDR3 is CASSDLTSLYEQYF. CDR3 coding DNA: TGTGCCAGCAGTGACCTAACCTCCCTCTACGAGCAGTACTTC.

This chain joins TRBV13 and TRBJ1-6, with D perhaps TRBD1 (5 bases). The CDR3 length is 16 residues. V was trimmed by 6 bases and J by 8 bases, leaving 20 bases between them. The germline CDR1 and CDR2 sequences are PRHDT and FYEKMQ (reference sequence). In nucleotides, the CDR3 is TGTGCCAGCAGACGTTCAGCCCGGACACGAGATTCACCCCTCCACTTT. Translated, it gives CASRRSARTRDSPLHF.

The gene calls are TRBV19 and TRBJ2-7, with TRBD1 matching over 7 bases. Germline CDR1 LNHDA, CDR2 SQIVND (reference sequence). The CDR3 length is 15 residues. V lost 1 base to trimming and J lost 6 bases; unmatched junction nucleotides: 9. CDR3 region: CASSIGGRDSREQYF. CDR3 DNA sequence: TGTGCCAGTAGTATAGGCGGCCGGGACAGTCGCGAGCAGTACTTC.

CDR3 amino acids: CASSQPGLAGGAGSYNEQFF. The CDR3 coding sequence is TGCGCCAGCAGCCAACCTGGACTAGCGGGAGGGGCGGGATCCTACAATGAGCAGTTCTTC. The rearrangement uses TRBV4-1 and TRBJ2-1; 15 bases are shared with TRBD2. There are 20 residues in the CDR3. The germline V gene encodes CDR1 MGHRA and CDR2 YSYEKL. Unmatched junction bases numbered 9, after V lost 2 bases and J lost 1 base.

A single count supports this clone. This chain connects TRBV5-6 to TRBJ1-1; D not certain. The CDR3 runs to 13 residues. From germline, CDR1 is SGHDT and CDR2 YYEEEE. The V end was cut by 0 bases, the J end by 0 bases, with 3 bases between. Here the CDR3 reads CASSLGMNTEAFF. The CDR3, as DNA: TGTGCCAGCAGCTTGGGGATGAACACTGAAGCTTTCTTT.

The chain recombines TRBV6-5 with TRBJ1-1; no reliable D call. This CDR3 has 13 amino acids. Germline V lookup: CDR1 MNHEY, CDR2 SVGAGI. The ends were cut back, 2 bases at V and 4 bases at J, with 8 bases in the middle. CDR3 region: CASSYSRATEAFF. The DNA of the CDR3 is TGTGCCAGCAGTTACAGTAGGGCCACTGAAGCTTTCTTT.

The gene calls are TRBV9 and TRBJ1-1, with 8 bases lining up with TRBD1. The CDR3 runs 14 residues. V was clipped by 0 bases and J by 5 bases; unmatched bases: 3. Germline assignment: CDR1 SGDLS and CDR2 YYNGEE. The CDR3, as DNA: TGTGCCAGCAGCGTAGATGGACAGGGAACTGAAGCTTTCTTT. As protein: CASSVDGQGTEAFF.

The genes are TRBV15 and TRBJ1-2; TRBD1 matches 10 bases. This CDR3 comprises 19 residues. The trim removed 3 bases at V and 6 bases at J, leaving 19 bases unmatched. Germline values: CDR1 LNHNV, CDR2 YYDKDF (reference sequence). CDR3 region: CATSSFLTGTGEGNDGYTF. CDR3 DNA: TGTGCCACCAGCAGTTTCTTGACCGGGACAGGGGAGGGAAATGATGGCTACACCTTC. The whole variable domain, remainder taken from reference TRBV15 and TRBJ1-2, is DAMVIQNPRYQVTQFGKPVTLSCSQTLNHNVMYWYQQKSSQAPKLLFHYYDKDFNNEADTPDNFQSRRPNTSFCFLDIRSPGLGDTAMYLCATSSFLTGTGEGNDGYTFGSGTRLTVV.

This sequence joins TRBV7-9 and TRBJ2-7; a weak D match, TRBD1 (7 bases). CDR3 size: 15 residues. Germline V gene sequence: CDR1 SEHNR, CDR2 FQNEAQ (reference sequence). The V end was cut by 5 bases, the J end by 3 bases, with 17 bases between. CDR3 in DNA: TGTGCCAGCAGCCCGCGCGGGACAGTTCTCTACGAGCAGTACTTC. Translated: CASSPRGTVLYEQYF.

The rearrangement joins TRBV18 to TRBJ2-1; D is undetermined. The V and J ends lost 6 bases and 5 bases respectively, with 17 bases between them. The CDR3 length is 15 residues. CDR1 and CDR2 (germline): KGHSH, LQKENI. DNA for the CDR3: TGTGCCAGCTCCCTCAGCCTTGACCGCCACAATGAGCAGTTCTTC. Translated, it gives CASSLSLDRHNEQFF.

The rearrangement uses TRBV9 and TRBJ2-3; 9 bases line up with TRBD2. CDR1 is SGDLS and CDR2 is YYNGEE in the germline V gene. The CDR3 covers 19 residues. J lost 4 bases, V lost 2 bases, and 17 bases had no gene match. The CDR3 nucleotides read TGTGCCAGCAGCGTCCTCTTGGGCGGGGGGGCCGAATTCGCAGATACGCAGTATTTT. This translates into CASSVLLGGGAEFADTQYF.

The chain carries TRBV2 and TRBJ2-1, with TRBD2 identical over 11 bases. Germline V gives CDR1 SNHLY, CDR2 FYNNEI. The J segment lost 9 bases and the V segment lost 0 bases, leaving 7 bases of the junction unmatched. The CDR3 totals 16 residues. CDR3 sequence (DNA): TGTGCCAGCAGTGAAGCGCAACTAGCGGGGGCCGTTGAGCAGTTCTTC. Translating it yields CASSEAQLAGAVEQFF.

The rearrangement links TRBV9 to TRBJ2-2; no reliable D call. There are 13 residues in the CDR3. V was clipped by 0 bases and J by 4 bases, with 4 bases between them. Germline V gene data show CDR1 as SGDLS and CDR2 as YYNGEE. As DNA, the CDR3 is TGTGCCAGCAGCGTAGCAGCCACCGGGGAGCTGTTTTTT. The encoded protein is CASSVAATGELFF.

The chain has TRBV27 and TRBJ1-4; unclear D gene. The CDR3 runs to 14 residues. The ends were cut back, 3 bases at V and 0 bases at J, with 5 bases in the middle. Germline V gene data show CDR1 as MNHEY and CDR2 as SMNVEV (reference sequence). The DNA of the CDR3 is TGTGCCAGCAGTTTTGGCGCAACTAATGAAAAACTGTTTTTT. Its protein product is CASSFGATNEKLFF.

The chain couples TRBV13 to TRBJ2-5; 7 nucleotides align to TRBD1. Per the germline V gene, CDR1 is PRHDT and CDR2 is FYEKMQ (reference sequence). J was trimmed by 4 bases and V by 1 base; bases with no gene match: 9. The CDR3 contains 16 residues. For the CDR3, the DNA is TGTGCCAGCAGCTTAGATAGGGGGCCCGATGTAGAGACCCAGTACTTC. Encoded protein: CASSLDRGPDVETQYF.

The V gene is TRBV9, the J gene TRBJ2-7; TRBD2 aligns across 8 bases. The germline V gene has CDR1 SGDLS and CDR2 YYNGEE. After removal of 3 bases from V and 3 bases from J, the junction contained 11 bases not matched to a gene. This CDR3 is built from 16 residues. The DNA of the CDR3 is TGTGCCAGCAGCGGGACACCAGCGGGGGCTAACTACGAGCAGTACTTC. It specifies CASSGTPAGANYEQYF.

The chain joins TRBV5-4 to TRBJ2-7, with D possibly matching TRBD2 (5 bases). The CDR3 runs to 13 residues. The V end was cut by 5 bases, the J end by 3 bases, with 12 bases between. Germline V CDR1 and CDR2: SGHNT, YYREEE (reference sequence). The CDR3 nucleotides read TGTGCCAGCAGGTTCGCGGGCAGCTACGAGCAGTACTTC. It yields the protein CASRFAGSYEQYF. The whole variable domain, filled in from reference TRBV5-4 and TRBJ2-7, reads ETGVTQSPTHLIKTRGQQVTLRCSSQSGHNTVSWYQQALGQGPQFIFQYYREEENGRGNFPPRFSGLQFPNYSSELNVNALELDDSALYLCASRFAGSYEQYFGPGTRLTVT.

The J gene is TRBJ1-5, the V gene TRBV6-1; D is possibly TRBD1 (6 bases). CDR1 and CDR2 from the germline V gene are MNHNS and SASEGT. V was trimmed by 3 bases and J by 0 bases, leaving 9 bases between them. The CDR3 totals 15 residues. In DNA form, the CDR3 reads TGTGCCAGCAGTGATTACAGGGCTAGCAATCAGCCCCAGCATTTT. Encoded protein: CASSDYRASNQPQHF.

The sample holds one count of this clone. This chain links TRBV7-9 with TRBJ2-1; weak D call: TRBD2 (5 bases). Between the trimmed V and J ends, which lost 0 bases and 9 bases, there was a span of 12 bases. The CDR3 is made up of 14 amino acids. The germline V gene encodes CDR1 SEHNR and CDR2 FQNEAQ (reference sequence). CDR3 amino acids: CASSLAIPLAEQFF. CDR3 nucleotide sequence: TGTGCCAGCAGCTTAGCTATCCCTCTAGCTGAGCAGTTCTTC.

The chain joins TRBV7-9 to TRBJ1-1; D is ambiguous. Trimming removed 5 bases from V and 3 bases from J, with 16 bases in between. Germline V lookup: CDR1 SEHNR, CDR2 FQNEAQ (reference sequence). CDR3 size: 15 residues. As DNA, the CDR3 is TGTGCCAGCAGCCACCCTGAGGGCAGGTACACTGAAGCTTTCTTT. Protein product: CASSHPEGRYTEAFF.

The V call is TRBV10-1, the J call TRBJ2-5; 11 bases match TRBD2. This CDR3 is 17 amino acids long. Per the germline V gene, CDR1 is WNHNN and CDR2 is SYGVQD (reference sequence). Trimming took 2 bases from V and 5 from J; bases not matched to a gene: 10. The CDR3 nucleotides are TGCGCCAGCAGTGAGCAAACTCTAGCGGGAGGTGTGGAGACCCAGTACTTC. Translating gives CASSEQTLAGGVETQYF.

V usage is TRBV2 and J usage is TRBJ2-2; 8 bases are shared with TRBD2. Germline V lookup: CDR1 SNHLY, CDR2 FYNNEI. The CDR3 runs 13 residues. The J segment lost 4 bases and the V segment lost 8 bases, leaving 3 bases of the junction unmatched. CDR3 in DNA: TGTGCCAGCTTAACTAGCGGCACCGGGGAGCTGTTTTTT. Amino acid sequence: CASLTSGTGELFF. The full variable domain, rest sourced from reference TRBV2 and TRBJ2-2, is EPEVTQTPSHQVTQMGQEVILRCVPISNHLYFYWYRQILGQKVEFLVSFYNNEISEKSEIFDDQFSVERPDGSNFTLKIRSTKLEDSAMYFCASLTSGTGELFFGEGSRLTVL.